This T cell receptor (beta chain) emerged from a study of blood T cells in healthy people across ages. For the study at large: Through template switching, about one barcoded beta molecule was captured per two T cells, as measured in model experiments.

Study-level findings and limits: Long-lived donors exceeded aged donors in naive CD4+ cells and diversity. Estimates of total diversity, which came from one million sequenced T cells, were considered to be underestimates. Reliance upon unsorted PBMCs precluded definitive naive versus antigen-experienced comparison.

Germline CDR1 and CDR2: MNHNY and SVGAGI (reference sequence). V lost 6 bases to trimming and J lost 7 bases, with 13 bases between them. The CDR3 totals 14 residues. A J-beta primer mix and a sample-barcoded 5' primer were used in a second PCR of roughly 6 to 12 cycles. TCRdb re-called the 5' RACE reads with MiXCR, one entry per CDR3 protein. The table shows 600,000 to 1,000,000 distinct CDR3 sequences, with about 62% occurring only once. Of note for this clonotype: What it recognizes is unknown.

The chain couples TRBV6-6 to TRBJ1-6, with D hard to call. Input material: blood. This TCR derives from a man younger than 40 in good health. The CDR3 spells CASSPYGWNSPLHF. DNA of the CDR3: TGTGCCAGCAGCCCCTATGGGTGGAATTCACCCCTCCACTTT.